Presented here are 10 T cell receptor beta chains from one specimen sequenced in a study of CD8 T cells in ankylosing spondylitis (dated by TCRdb to about 2017). Library generation was performed with 5' RACE. The sequencer listed for this sample is Illumina HiSeq 2500. TCRdb reworked the public reads: Q25 trimming with fastp, MiXCR clone assembly, productive beta chains retained. Rows matching on CDR3 protein sequence are summarized as one entry with the most common DNA and genes. This sample has 120,000 to 150,000 distinct CDR3 sequences in its table, and roughly 8.4% of those were observed once. In total, the top ten clones hold 6% to 9.5% of the sample. The sample comprised synovial fluid, either unsorted or a sorted T cell fraction (not recorded which). These receptors were collected from a male donor with ankylosing spondylitis.

This clonotype has at least ten counts. The rearrangement uses TRBV3-1 and TRBJ1-5; D unresolved. Trimming took off 1 base at V and 4 bases at J, with 2 bases between the two ends. The CDR3 extends over 12 amino acids. The germline CDR1 and CDR2 sequences are LGHDT and YNNKEL (reference sequence). CDR3 sequence reads: CASSQGNQPQHF. The CDR3 DNA sequence: TGTGCCAGCAGCCAAGGGAATCAGCCCCAGCATTTT.

This clonotype was detected many times. This rearrangement joins TRBV7-9 to TRBJ1-2; 8 bases align to TRBD1. Losses at the gene ends were 5 bases for V and 8 bases for J; bases not matched to a gene: 4. The CDR3 consists of 12 residues. Germline V gene lookup returns CDR1 SEHNR and CDR2 FQNEAQ (reference sequence). The CDR3 DNA reads TGTGCCAGCAGCCCACAGGGGGGAGGCTACACCTTC. Translation gives CASSPQGGGYTF. Complete variable domain (other parts from reference TRBV7-9 and TRBJ1-2): DTGVSQNPRHKITKRGQNVTFRCDPISEHNRLYWYRQTLGQGPEFLTYFQNEAQLEKSRLLSDRFSAERPKGSFSTLEIQRTEQGDSAMYLCASSPQGGGYTFGSGTRLTVV.

This clonotype was seen at least ten times. The J gene is TRBJ2-3, the V gene TRBV5-1; D is undetermined. This CDR3 is built from 13 residues. Germline-derived CDR1 and CDR2 are SGHRS and YFSETQ. With 3 bases removed from V and 2 bases from J, the gap between germline ends came to 7 bases. CDR3 sequence: CASSSSATDTQYF. In DNA, the CDR3 is TGCGCCAGCAGCTCTTCAGCCACAGATACGCAGTATTTT.

This clonotype was counted many times. The chain uses TRBV5-5 and TRBJ2-3; D unclear. The germline V and J ends were trimmed by 4 bases and 0 bases, with 12 bases remaining between them. The germline CDR1 and CDR2 sequences are SGHKS and YYEKEE (reference sequence). This CDR3 spans 15 amino acids. In DNA form, the CDR3 reads TGTGCCAGCAGCCTCACTGGGTTTAGCACAGATACGCAGTATTTT. Amino acids: CASSLTGFSTDTQYF.

This clonotype was recorded many times. The chain has TRBV5-1 and TRBJ2-5; no definite D call. CDR3 length: 15 amino acids. In germline, CDR1 is SGHRS, CDR2 YFSETQ. Trimming took 4 bases from V and 3 from J, leaving 16 bases between them. CDR3 amino acids: CASSATGKYEETQYF. DNA for the CDR3: TGCGCCAGCAGCGCGACGGGCAAGTACGAAGAGACCCAGTACTTC.

This clonotype was recorded many times. The rearrangement joins TRBV12-3 or TRBV12-4 to TRBJ1-1; D not certain. The CDR3 length is 10 residues. The germline V and J ends were trimmed by 3 bases and 11 bases, with 7 bases remaining between them. CDR3: CASSLSTAFF. Written as DNA, the CDR3 is TGTGCCAGCAGTTTGAGTACGGCTTTCTTT.

This clonotype was observed at least ten times. The V call is TRBV12-3 or TRBV12-4, the J call TRBJ2-3, with 7 bases fitting TRBD2. V shed 4 bases, J shed 0 bases, and the junction held 1 base outside the gene matches. This CDR3 comprises 14 residues. CDR3 protein: CASSYSGSTDTQYF. As DNA, the CDR3 is TGTGCCAGCAGTTATAGCGGGAGCACAGATACGCAGTATTTT.

This clonotype was seen ten or more times. The chain employs TRBV5-4 and TRBJ1-4, with a possible D match to TRBD1 (5 bases). The CDR3 runs 16 residues. Trimming took off 4 bases at V and 6 bases at J, with 19 bases between the two ends. Germline loops: CDR1 SGHNT, CDR2 YYREEE (reference sequence). The CDR3 DNA is TGTGCCAGCAGCCCGACCTTTGGGGCTGAACATGAAAAACTGTTTTTT. Translating it yields CASSPTFGAEHEKLFF.

This clonotype was observed at least ten times. The CDR3 nucleotides are TGCAGCGCCGCCGGGACAGTCGATGGCTACACCTTC. It yields the protein CSAAGTVDGYTF. This chain uses TRBV29-1 with TRBJ1-2; 7 nucleotides align to TRBD1. The CDR3 spans 12 residues. Trimming cost V 7 bases and J 6 bases; bases outside gene matches: 8. Germline V gene lookup returns CDR1 SQVTM and CDR2 ANQGSEA.

This clonotype turned up a few times. The V call is TRBV7-2, the J call TRBJ2-1, with D unresolved. The CDR3 totals 13 residues. Trimming shortened V by 1 base and J by 7 bases, and 8 bases separated the two germline ends. Germline loops: CDR1 SGHTA, CDR2 FQGNSA. DNA of the CDR3: TGTGCCAGCAGCTTAGTGAAGGGTAATGAGCAGTTCTTC. Protein product: CASSLVKGNEQFF.